This T cell receptor (beta chain) is drawn from a study of tumor-infiltrating lymphocytes in localized non-small cell lung cancer. Study context: Each patient gave resected tumor and non-adjacent uninvolved lung tissue.

The CDR3 is made up of 15 amino acids. The germline V gene has CDR1 LNHNV and CDR2 YYDKDF (reference sequence). V lost 4 bases and J 4 bases, leaving 17 bases between the germline ends. The protocol was immunoSEQ multiplex PCR, while the TCRdb copy is restricted to in-frame clones and leaves out a portion. The sample contains some 15,000 clones, roughly 76% of which appear only once. The rearrangement links TRBV15 to TRBJ2-7, with a weak D call TRBD1 (6 bases). The clonotype was recovered from a human donor with non-small cell lung cancer. Sequencing was done on a sample of lung tumor tissue. CDR3 residues: CATSTRDTESYEQYF. The CDR3 coding sequence is TGTGCCACCAGCACCCGGGACACCGAAAGTTACGAGCAGTACTTC.